The present T cell receptor beta chain was sequenced within a study of Tregs in tolerant kidney transplant recipients. Note on this clone: No antigen is known for it.

This CDR3 contains 15 residues. V was cut by 4 bases and J by 1 base, with 14 bases left in between. The germline gives CDR1 GTSNPN, CDR2 SVGIG (reference sequence). Study results and caveats: Few patients were studied, so findings need validation in larger groups. Activated donor B cell expansion appeared to reveal the most relevant donor-specific TCRbeta repertoire.

Clones were sequenced by immunoSEQ multiplex PCR, and TCRdb holds only the in-frame ones, with some missing. Of 81,000 or so clones listed, around 90% are singletons. Related graft donors supplied nonmyeloablative bone marrow transplants, and mixed chimerism was transient. Unstimulated Tregs (CD4+CD25+CD127-) and CD4+CD25- non-Tregs were sorted from PBMCs. This TCR came from a human patient who received a combined kidney and bone marrow transplant. The T cells may come from the graft donor. The V and J genes are TRBV30 and TRBJ1-5, with a tentative D call TRBD1 (5 bases). The specimen was CD4+ T cells from blood (PBMCs), collected 24 months after the transplant. The CDR3: CAWNRGTRSNQPQHF. In DNA, the CDR3 is TGTGCCTGGAATAGGGGAACACGAAGCAATCAGCCCCAGCATTTT. Full variable domain (rest looked up from reference TRBV30 and TRBJ1-5): SQTIHQWPATLVQPVGSPLSLECTVEGTSNPNLYWYRQAAGRGLQLLFYSVGIGQISSEVPQNLSASRPQDRQFILSSKKLLLSDSGFYLCAWNRGTRSNQPQHFGDGTRLSIL.